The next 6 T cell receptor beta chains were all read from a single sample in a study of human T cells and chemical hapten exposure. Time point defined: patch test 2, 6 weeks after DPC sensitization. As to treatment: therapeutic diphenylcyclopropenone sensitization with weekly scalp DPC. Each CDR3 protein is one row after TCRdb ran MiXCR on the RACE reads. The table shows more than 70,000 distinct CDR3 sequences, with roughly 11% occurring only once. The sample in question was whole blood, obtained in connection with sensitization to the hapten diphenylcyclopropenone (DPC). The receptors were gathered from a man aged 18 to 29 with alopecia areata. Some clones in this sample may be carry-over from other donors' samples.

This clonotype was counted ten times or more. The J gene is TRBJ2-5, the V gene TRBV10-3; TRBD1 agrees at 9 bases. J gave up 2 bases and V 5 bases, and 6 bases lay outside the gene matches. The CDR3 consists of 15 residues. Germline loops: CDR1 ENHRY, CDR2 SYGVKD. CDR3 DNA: TGTGCCATCAGTCCTGACAGGGGGAGGCAAGAGACCCAGTACTTC. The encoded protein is CAISPDRGRQETQYF.

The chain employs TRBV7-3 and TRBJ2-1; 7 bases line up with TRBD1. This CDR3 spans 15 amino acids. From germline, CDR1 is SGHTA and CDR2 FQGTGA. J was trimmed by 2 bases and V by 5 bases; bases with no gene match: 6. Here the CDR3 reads CASSPQTGTYNEQFF. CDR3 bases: TGTGCCAGCAGCCCGCAGACAGGGACCTACAATGAGCAGTTCTTC.

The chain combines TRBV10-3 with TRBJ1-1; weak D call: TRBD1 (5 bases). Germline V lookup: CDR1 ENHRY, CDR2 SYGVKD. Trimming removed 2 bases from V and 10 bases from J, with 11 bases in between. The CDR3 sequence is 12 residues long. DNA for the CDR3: TGTGCCATCAGTGAGGCGGGGGGTGGAGCTTTCTTT. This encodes CAISEAGGGAFF.

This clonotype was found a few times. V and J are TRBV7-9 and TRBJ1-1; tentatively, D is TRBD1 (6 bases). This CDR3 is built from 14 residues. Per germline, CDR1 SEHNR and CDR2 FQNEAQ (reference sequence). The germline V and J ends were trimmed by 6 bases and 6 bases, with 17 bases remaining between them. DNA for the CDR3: TGTGCCAGCAGATCCCGAGGGGGAATCGCTGAAGCTTTCTTT. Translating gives CASRSRGGIAEAFF.

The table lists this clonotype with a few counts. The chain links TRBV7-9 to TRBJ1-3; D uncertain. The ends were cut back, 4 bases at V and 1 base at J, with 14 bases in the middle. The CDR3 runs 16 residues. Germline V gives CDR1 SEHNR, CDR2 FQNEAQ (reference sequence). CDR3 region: CASSSEEKVSGNTIYF. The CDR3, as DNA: TGTGCCAGCAGCTCTGAAGAGAAAGTTTCTGGAAACACCATATATTTT. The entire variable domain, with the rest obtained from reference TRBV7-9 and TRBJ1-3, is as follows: DTGVSQNPRHKITKRGQNVTFRCDPISEHNRLYWYRQTLGQGPEFLTYFQNEAQLEKSRLLSDRFSAERPKGSFSTLEIQRTEQGDSAMYLCASSSEEKVSGNTIYFGEGSWLTVV.

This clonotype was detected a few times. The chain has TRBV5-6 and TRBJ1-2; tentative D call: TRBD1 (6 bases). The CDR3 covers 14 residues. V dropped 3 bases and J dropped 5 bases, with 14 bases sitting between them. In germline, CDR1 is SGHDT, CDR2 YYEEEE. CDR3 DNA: TGTGCCAGCAGCTCCCAGGGGTTTGGGTATGGCTACACCTTC. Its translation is CASSSQGFGYGYTF.